This TCR beta chain came from a study of T cell repertoires in cytomegalovirus infection. Study conclusions and caveats: Predominance within the ex vivo response was attributable to HLA-C-restricted CMV-specific TCR beta clonotypes.

Germline V gives CDR1 DFQATT, CDR2 SNEGSKA (reference sequence). Losses at the gene ends were 0 bases for V and 4 bases for J; bases not matched to a gene: 12. This CDR3 is 17 amino acids long. TCRdb passed the reads through MiXCR, listing each CDR3 protein once. Among 400,000 to 550,000 distinct CDR3 sequences listed, roughly 10% were seen once. There are many counts of this clonotype. Its antigen remains unknown. The gene calls are TRBV20-1 and TRBJ2-1; 7 nucleotides align to TRBD1. The TCR originated in a human donor in good health (CMV status not recorded). Some clones in this sample may be carry-over from other donors' samples. What was sequenced was PBMCs. The CDR3 reads CSARDLHGEGAYNEQFF. CDR3 nucleotide sequence: TGCAGTGCTAGAGATCTTCACGGCGAGGGGGCGTACAATGAGCAGTTCTTC.